The 10 T cell receptor beta chains below all came from one sample that was sequenced in a study of human CD8 memory T cell subsets. TPEX denoted exhausted-like, CCR7+ PD-1+ TIGIT+ early memory CD8+ T cells. Libraries targeted TCR beta using 5' RACE with UMIs. Following a re-call of the 5' RACE reads, TCRdb has one entry per CDR3 protein and lacks DNA. The repertoire table contains some 7,900 distinct CDR3 sequences. Sample: CD8+ T cells from PBMCs. The receptor set was obtained from a human donor in good health.

V gene TRBV29-1 combines with J gene TRBJ1-1; TCRdb proposes TRBD1, but this gene call is untestable without DNA. The CDR3 is 15 residues long. Germline lookup yields CDR1 SQVTM and CDR2 ANQGSEA. CDR3 residues: CSVEGGQGGNTEAFF.

The chain links TRBV4-1 to TRBJ1-2; TCRdb calls TRBD1, which cannot be checked without DNA. The CDR3 totals 19 residues. CDR1 is MGHRA and CDR2 is YSYEKL in the germline V gene. CDR3 sequence reads: CASSPHLPTDRARDYGYTF.

Here the CDR3 reads CATREPDNQPQHF. The V call is TRBV24-1, the J call TRBJ1-5. Germline V gives CDR1 KGHDR, CDR2 SFDVKD. The CDR3 loop spans 13 amino acids.

The rearrangement links TRBV5-1 to TRBJ1-1. This CDR3 has 15 amino acids. Germline loops: CDR1 SGHRS, CDR2 YFSETQ. CDR3 amino acids: CASSWDPYLNTEAFF.

The chain combines TRBV20-1 with TRBJ1-2. The CDR3 has 16 residues. Germline V lookup: CDR1 DFQATT, CDR2 SNEGSKA (reference sequence). The CDR3 region is CSARDPDSAINYGYTF.

This clonotype is identified as medium-sized from frequency. The rearrangement joins TRBV29-1 to TRBJ1-2. CDR1 and CDR2 from the germline V gene are SQVTM and ANQGSEA. The CDR3 sequence is 14 residues long. The CDR3 sequence is CSVEGTPMGYGYTF.

The chain has TRBV18 and TRBJ1-4; TCRdb designates TRBD1, a call that cannot be tested without DNA. Germline loops: CDR1 KGHSH, CDR2 LQKENI. CDR3 length equals 19 residues. The CDR3 here is CASSDLTGKRDATNEKLFF.

V is TRBV20-1 and J is TRBJ2-7. There are 16 residues in the CDR3. Germline V gives CDR1 DFQATT, CDR2 SNEGSKA (reference sequence). The CDR3 sequence is CSARDLTFSSSYEQYF.

This rearrangement joins TRBV20-1 to TRBJ2-1; the D gene TCRdb calls, TRBD1, cannot be checked with no DNA. This CDR3 is built from 11 residues. CDR1 is DFQATT and CDR2 is SNEGSKA in the germline V gene (reference sequence). This CDR3 reads CSARELGTEFF.

V and J are TRBV4-1 and TRBJ1-5. This CDR3 has 14 residues. Germline V gene sequence: CDR1 MGHRA, CDR2 YSYEKL. The CDR3 reads CASSLPDSNQPQHF.